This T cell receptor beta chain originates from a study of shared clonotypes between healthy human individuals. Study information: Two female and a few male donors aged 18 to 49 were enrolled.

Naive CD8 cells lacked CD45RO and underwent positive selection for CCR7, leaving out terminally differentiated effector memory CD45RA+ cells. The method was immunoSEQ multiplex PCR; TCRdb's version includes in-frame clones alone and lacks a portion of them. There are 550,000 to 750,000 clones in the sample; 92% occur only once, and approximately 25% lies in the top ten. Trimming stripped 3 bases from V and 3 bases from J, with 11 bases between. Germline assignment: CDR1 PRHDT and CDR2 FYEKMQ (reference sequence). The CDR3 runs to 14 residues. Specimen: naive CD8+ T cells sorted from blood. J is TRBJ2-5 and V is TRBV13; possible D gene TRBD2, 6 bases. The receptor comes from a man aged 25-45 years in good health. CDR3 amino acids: CASSFRETKETQYF. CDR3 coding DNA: TGTGCCAGCAGCTTCCGGGAGACGAAAGAGACCCAGTACTTC.